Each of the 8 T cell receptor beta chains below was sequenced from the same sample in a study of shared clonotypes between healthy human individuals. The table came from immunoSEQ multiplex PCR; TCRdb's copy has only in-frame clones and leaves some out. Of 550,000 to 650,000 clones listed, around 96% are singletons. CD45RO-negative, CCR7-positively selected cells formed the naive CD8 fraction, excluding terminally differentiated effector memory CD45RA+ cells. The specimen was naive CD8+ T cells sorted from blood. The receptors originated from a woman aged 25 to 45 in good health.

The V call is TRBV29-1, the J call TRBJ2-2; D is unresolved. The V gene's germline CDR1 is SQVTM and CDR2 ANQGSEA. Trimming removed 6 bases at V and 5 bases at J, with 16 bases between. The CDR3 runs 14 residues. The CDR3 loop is CSVPDRFGTGELFF. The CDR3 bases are TGCAGCGTCCCCGACCGGTTTGGGACCGGGGAGCTGTTTTTT.

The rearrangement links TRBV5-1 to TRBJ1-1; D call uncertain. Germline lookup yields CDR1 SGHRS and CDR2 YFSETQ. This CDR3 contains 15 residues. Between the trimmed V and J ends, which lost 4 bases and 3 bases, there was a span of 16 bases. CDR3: CASSPDLGTDTEAFF. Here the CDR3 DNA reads TGCGCCAGCAGCCCCGACCTTGGTACGGACACTGAAGCTTTCTTT.

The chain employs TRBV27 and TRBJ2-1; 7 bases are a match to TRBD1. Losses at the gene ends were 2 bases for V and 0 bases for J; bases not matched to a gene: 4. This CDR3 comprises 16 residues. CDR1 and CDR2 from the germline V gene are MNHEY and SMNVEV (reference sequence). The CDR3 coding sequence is TGTGCCAGCAGTTTAATCAGGGGGAGCTCCTACAATGAGCAGTTCTTC. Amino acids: CASSLIRGSSYNEQFF.

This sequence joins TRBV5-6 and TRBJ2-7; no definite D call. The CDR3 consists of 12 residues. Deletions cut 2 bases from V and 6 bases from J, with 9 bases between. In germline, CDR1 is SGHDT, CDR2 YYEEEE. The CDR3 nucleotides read TGTGCCAGCAGCTTAGGGTTCGTCGAGCAGTACTTC. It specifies CASSLGFVEQYF.

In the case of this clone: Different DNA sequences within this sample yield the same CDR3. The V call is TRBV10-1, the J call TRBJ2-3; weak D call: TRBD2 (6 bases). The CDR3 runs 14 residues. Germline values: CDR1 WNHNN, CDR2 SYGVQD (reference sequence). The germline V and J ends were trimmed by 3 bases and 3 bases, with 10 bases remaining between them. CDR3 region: CASSEGGSTDTQYF. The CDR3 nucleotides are TGCGCCAGCAGTGAAGGAGGGAGTACAGATACGCAGTATTTT.

The CDR3 bases are TGTGCCAGCTTGGCGCGTGCGGATGCCTACGAGCAGTACTTC. It yields the protein CASLARADAYEQYF. This rearrangement joins TRBV2 to TRBJ2-7; D unclear. This CDR3 has 14 amino acids. Trimming shortened V by 8 bases and J by 2 bases, and 16 bases separated the two germline ends. Per the germline V gene, CDR1 is SNHLY and CDR2 is FYNNEI.

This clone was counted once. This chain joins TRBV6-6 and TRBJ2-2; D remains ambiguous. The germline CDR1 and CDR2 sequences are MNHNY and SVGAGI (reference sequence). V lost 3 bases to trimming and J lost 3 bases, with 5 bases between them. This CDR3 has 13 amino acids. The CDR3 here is CASSYRYTGELFF. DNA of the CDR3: TGTGCCAGCAGTTATCGGTACACCGGGGAGCTGTTTTTT.

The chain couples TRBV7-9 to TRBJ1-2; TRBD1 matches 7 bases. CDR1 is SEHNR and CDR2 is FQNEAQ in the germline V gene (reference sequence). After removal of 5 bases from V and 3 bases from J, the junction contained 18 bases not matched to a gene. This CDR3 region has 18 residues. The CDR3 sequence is CASSQGLLQGLIDYGYTF. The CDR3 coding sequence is TGTGCCAGCAGCCAAGGTTTGCTACAGGGGCTCATTGACTATGGCTACACCTTC.